The T cell receptor (beta chain) described here comes from a study of T cell changes during pregnancy in multiple sclerosis. Libraries were prepared by immunoSEQ multiplex PCR; TCRdb keeps only in-frame clonotypes and omits some of them. This table holds about 36,000 clones, just over 90% found once. The V segment lost 4 bases and the J segment 3 bases; nucleotides outside the gene matches: 9. Germline CDR1 is KGHSH and CDR2 is LQKENI. This CDR3 is 15 amino acids long. Material: CD4+ T cells from peripheral blood mononuclear cells, obtained after pregnancy. This TCR came from a female donor with multiple sclerosis, enrolled in a pregnancy study. The rearrangement links TRBV18 to TRBJ2-7; 7 bases match TRBD2. The CDR3 DNA reads TGTGCCAGCTCACTCATAGCGGGTGGGAGCTACGAGCAGTACTTC. Its translation: CASSLIAGGSYEQYF.